The 9 T cell receptor beta chains reported below all come from one sample, sequenced in a study of neurological immune-mediated disorders. Each CDR3 protein is one row after TCRdb ran MiXCR on the 5' RACE reads. Among nearly 45,000 distinct CDR3 sequences listed, over 9.5% were seen once. The sequenced material came from PBMCs. These receptors were obtained from a female donor in good health.

This clonotype was detected ten times or more. The chain uses TRBV3-1 and TRBJ2-1; 12 bases match TRBD2. CDR3 size: 18 residues. V lost 4 bases and J lost 1; bases outside the gene matches: 8. Germline CDR1 reads LGHDT; CDR2 reads YNNKEL (reference sequence). As DNA, the CDR3 is TGTGCCAGCAGCCGCCTGATGACTAGCGGGGGTTCCTACAATGAGCAGTTCTTC. Translation: CASSRLMTSGGSYNEQFF.

This clonotype was counted many times. The gene calls are TRBV2 and TRBJ1-1; no clear D gene. The length of the CDR3 is 13 residues. Deletions cut 6 bases from V and 4 bases from J, with 12 bases between. CDR1 SNHLY and CDR2 FYNNEI come from the germline V gene. CDR3 sequence reads: CASSYYVGTEAFF. The CDR3 DNA reads as TGTGCCAGCAGCTATTATGTGGGCACTGAAGCTTTCTTT.

This clonotype was observed at least ten times. The V and J genes are TRBV12-3 or TRBV12-4 and TRBJ2-2, with 7 bases lining up with TRBD2. The CDR3 is 15 amino acids. V lost 5 bases, J lost 0 bases, and 3 bases stayed unmatched. CDR3 sequence reads: CASSTAGANTGELFF. CDR3 DNA: TGTGCCAGCAGTACCGCGGGAGCGAACACCGGGGAGCTGTTTTTT.

This clonotype was recorded at least ten times. This chain uses TRBV12-3 or TRBV12-4 with TRBJ1-1; TRBD1 might be the D (5 bases). This CDR3 has 14 amino acids. V was shortened by 5 bases and J by 1 base, with 11 bases between the two germline ends. CDR3 in DNA: TGTGCCAGCAGTCAACAGGTTCAGAACACTGAAGCTTTCTTT. Translated: CASSQQVQNTEAFF.

This clonotype was recorded at least ten times. The V gene is TRBV20-1, the J gene TRBJ2-7; D gene unclear. Trimming pared 5 bases from V and 2 bases from J, leaving 7 bases between. This CDR3 is built from 11 residues. Germline values: CDR1 DFQATT, CDR2 SNEGSKA (reference sequence). CDR3 DNA sequence: TGCAGTGCTCCCAGCGCCTACGAGCAGTACTTC. It specifies CSAPSAYEQYF.

Many counts were recorded for this clonotype. For the CDR3, the DNA is TGCGCCAGCAGCTTTGCCCCAGGGATCAGTGGCTACACCTTC. This codes for CASSFAPGISGYTF. The V call is TRBV5-1, the J call TRBJ1-2; the D gene is possibly TRBD1 (5 bases). The CDR3 consists of 14 residues. The V end lost 2 bases, the J end lost 7 bases, and 15 bases lay between the germline ends. Germline CDR1 is SGHRS and CDR2 is YFSETQ.

The rearrangement uses TRBV29-1 and TRBJ2-3, with 11 bases identical to TRBD2. The germline CDR1 and CDR2 sequences are SQVTM and ANQGSEA. J gave up 2 bases and V 5 bases, and 3 bases lay outside the gene matches. The CDR3 is 14 residues long. CDR3 amino acids: CSVSSGGATDTQYF. CDR3 coding DNA: TGCAGCGTTAGTAGCGGGGGGGCCACAGATACGCAGTATTTT.

This clonotype was detected ten times or more. V is TRBV6-6 and J is TRBJ1-1, with TRBD1 as a possible D gene (5 bases). Germline V gives CDR1 MNHNY, CDR2 SVGAGI (reference sequence). V dropped 11 bases and J dropped 0 bases, with 13 bases sitting between them. This CDR3 is built from 13 residues. The CDR3 DNA reads TGTGCCCATTGGGAGGGGATGAACACTGAAGCTTTCTTT. Translating gives CAHWEGMNTEAFF.

The table lists this clonotype with many counts. This chain connects TRBV20-1 to TRBJ2-1; 9 bases map to TRBD2. V lost 3 bases and J lost 2; bases outside the gene matches: 8. Germline V gives CDR1 DFQATT, CDR2 SNEGSKA (reference sequence). The CDR3 sequence is 16 residues long. As DNA, the CDR3 is TGCAGTGCTAGGTCGCGAGCGGGGGGCACCTACAATGAGCAGTTCTTC. Translating it yields CSARSRAGGTYNEQFF.